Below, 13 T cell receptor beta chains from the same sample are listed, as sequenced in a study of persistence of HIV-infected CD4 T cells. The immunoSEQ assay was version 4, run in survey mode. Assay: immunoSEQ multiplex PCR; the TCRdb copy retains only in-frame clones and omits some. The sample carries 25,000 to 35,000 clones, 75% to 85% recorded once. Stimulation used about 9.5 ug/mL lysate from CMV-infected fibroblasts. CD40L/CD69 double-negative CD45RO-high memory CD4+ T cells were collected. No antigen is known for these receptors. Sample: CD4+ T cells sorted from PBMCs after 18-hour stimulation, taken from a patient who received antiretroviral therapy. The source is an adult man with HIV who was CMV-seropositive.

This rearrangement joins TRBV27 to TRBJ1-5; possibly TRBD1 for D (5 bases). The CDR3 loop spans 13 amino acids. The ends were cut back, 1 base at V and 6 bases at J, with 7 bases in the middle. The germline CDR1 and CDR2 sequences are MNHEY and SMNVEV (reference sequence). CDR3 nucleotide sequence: TGTGCCAGCAGTTTATATAGGGGTCAGCCCCAGCATTTT. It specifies CASSLYRGQPQHF.

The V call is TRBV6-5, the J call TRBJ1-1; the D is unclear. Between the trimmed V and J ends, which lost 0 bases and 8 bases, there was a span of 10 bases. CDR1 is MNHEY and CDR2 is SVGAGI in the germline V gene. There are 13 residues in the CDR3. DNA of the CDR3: TGTGCCAGCAGTTACTCGTTCGGGTACGAAGCTTTCTTT. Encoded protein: CASSYSFGYEAFF.

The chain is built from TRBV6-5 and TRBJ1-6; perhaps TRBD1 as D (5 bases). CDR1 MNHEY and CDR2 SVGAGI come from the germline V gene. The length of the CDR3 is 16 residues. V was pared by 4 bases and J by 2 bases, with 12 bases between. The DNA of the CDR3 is TGTGCCAGCAGTTGGGACCGCACAGCCTATAATTCACCCCTCCACTTT. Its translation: CASSWDRTAYNSPLHF.

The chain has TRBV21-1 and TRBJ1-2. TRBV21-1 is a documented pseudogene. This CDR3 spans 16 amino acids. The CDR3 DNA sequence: TGTGCCAGCAGCAAAGCCGGGGGGGGGTGTAGCTATGGCTACACCTTC. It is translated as CASSKAGGGCSYGYTF.

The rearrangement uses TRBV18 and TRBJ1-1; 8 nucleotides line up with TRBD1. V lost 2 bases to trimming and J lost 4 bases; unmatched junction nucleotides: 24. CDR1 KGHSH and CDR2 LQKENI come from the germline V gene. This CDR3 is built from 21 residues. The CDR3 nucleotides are TGTGCCAGCTCACCATCCAGTTCTGCCTTCCGGGACAGGAGAACGGGCACTGAAGCTTTCTTT. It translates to CASSPSSSAFRDRRTGTEAFF.

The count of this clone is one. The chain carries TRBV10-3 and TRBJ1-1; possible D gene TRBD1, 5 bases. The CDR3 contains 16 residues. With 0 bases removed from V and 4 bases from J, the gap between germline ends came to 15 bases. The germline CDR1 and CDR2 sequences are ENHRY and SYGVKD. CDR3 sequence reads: CAISESMGRASTEAFF. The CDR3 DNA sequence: TGTGCCATCAGTGAGTCGATGGGCAGGGCGAGCACTGAAGCTTTCTTT.

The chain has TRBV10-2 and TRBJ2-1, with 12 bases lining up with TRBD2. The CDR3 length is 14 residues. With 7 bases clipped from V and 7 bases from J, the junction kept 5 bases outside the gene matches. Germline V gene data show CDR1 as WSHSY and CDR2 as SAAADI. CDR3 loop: CASITGTSGNEQFF. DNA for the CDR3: TGCGCCAGCATCACCGGGACTAGCGGGAATGAGCAGTTCTTC.

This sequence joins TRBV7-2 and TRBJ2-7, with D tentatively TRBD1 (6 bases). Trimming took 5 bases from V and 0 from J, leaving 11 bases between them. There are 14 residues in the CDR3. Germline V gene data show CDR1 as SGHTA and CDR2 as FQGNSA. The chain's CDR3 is CASSTRQASYEQYF. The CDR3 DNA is TGTGCCAGCAGCACCCGACAGGCCTCCTACGAGCAGTACTTC.

CDR3 sequence reads: CASSLAPGNTEAFF. The CDR3 bases are TGTGCCAGCAGCTTGGCCCCAGGGAACACTGAAGCTTTCTTT. The chain is built from TRBV5-6 and TRBJ1-1; D is unresolved. Looked up from germline, CDR1 is SGHDT and CDR2 is YYEEEE. V lost 0 bases and J lost 1, with 7 bases in between. The CDR3 spans 14 residues.

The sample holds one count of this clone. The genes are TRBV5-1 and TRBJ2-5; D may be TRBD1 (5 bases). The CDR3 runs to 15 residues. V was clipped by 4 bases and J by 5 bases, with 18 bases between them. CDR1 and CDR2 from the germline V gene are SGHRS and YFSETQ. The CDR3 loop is CASSVGASILETQYF. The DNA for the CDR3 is TGCGCCAGCAGCGTAGGGGCTTCGATTTTGGAGACCCAGTACTTC.

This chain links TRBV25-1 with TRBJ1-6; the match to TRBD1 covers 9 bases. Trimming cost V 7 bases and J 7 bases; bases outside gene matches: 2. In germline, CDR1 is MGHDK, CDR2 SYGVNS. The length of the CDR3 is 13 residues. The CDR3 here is CASTGTGNSPLHF. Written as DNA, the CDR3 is TGTGCCAGCACCGGGACAGGGAATTCACCCCTCCACTTT.

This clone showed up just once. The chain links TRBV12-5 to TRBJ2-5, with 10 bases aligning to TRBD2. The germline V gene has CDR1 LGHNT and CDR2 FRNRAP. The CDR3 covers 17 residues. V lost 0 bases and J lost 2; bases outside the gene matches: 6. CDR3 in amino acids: CASGLVRTSGLQETQYF. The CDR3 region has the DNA TGTGCTAGTGGTTTGGTACGGACTAGCGGATTACAAGAGACCCAGTACTTC. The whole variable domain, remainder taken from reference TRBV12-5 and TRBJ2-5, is DARVTQTPRHKVTEMGQEVTMRCQPILGHNTVFWYRQTMMQGLELLAYFRNRAPLDDSGMPKDRFSAEMPDATLATLKIQPSEPRDSAVYFCASGLVRTSGLQETQYFGPGTRLLVL.

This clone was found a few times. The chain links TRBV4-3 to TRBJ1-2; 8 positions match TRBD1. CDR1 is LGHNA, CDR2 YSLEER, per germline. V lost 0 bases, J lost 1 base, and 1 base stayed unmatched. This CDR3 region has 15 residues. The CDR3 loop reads CASSQDDRGNYGYTF. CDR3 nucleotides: TGCGCCAGCAGCCAAGATGACAGGGGTAACTATGGCTACACCTTC.